A selection of T cell receptor beta chains follows, all from one sample in a study of blood T cell repertoires in COVID-19. Measured with immunoSEQ multiplex PCR; TCRdb has only the in-frame clones, and not every one. The data hold about 240,000 clones, with roughly 90% observed a single time. The sample taken for sequencing was peripheral blood. The receptors shown here come from a man aged 55-75 years who had recovered from COVID-19. Both conserved end residues are part of each CDR3. The D gene is left open where the match is weak. Some rows mark clone size as missing; the rest say once, few, many or name a class of expanded clone.

NA	TRBV6-2/TRBV6-3	13	NA	TRBJ1-6	CASSRGGNSPLHF	TGTGCCAGCAGCAGAGGAGGTAATTCACCCCTCCACTTT
NA	TRBV3-1/TRBV3-2	22	TRBD1	TRBJ1-3	CASSQERDFPGTGWWSGNTIYF	TGTGCCAGCAGCCAAGAAAGGGATTTTCCCGGGACAGGGTGGTGGTCTGGAAACACCATATATTTT
NA	TRBV10-3	15	TRBD1	TRBJ1-2	CAISEPYQGQGGYTF	TGTGCCATCAGTGAACCCTACCAGGGACAGGGAGGCTACACCTTC
NA	TRBV6-6	15	NA	TRBJ1-5	CASSPTVYSNQPQHF	TGTGCCAGCAGTCCCACAGTGTATAGCAATCAGCCCCAGCATTTT
NA	TRBV18	11	NA	TRBJ2-3	CASSPRDTQYF	TGTGCCAGCTCACCCCGAGATACGCAGTATTTT
NA	TRBV7-2	13	NA	TRBJ2-5	CASSRAPGETQYF	TGTGCCAGCAGCAGAGCCCCGGGAGAGACCCAGTACTTC
NA	TRBV15	15	TRBD1	TRBJ2-5	CATSRESRGQETQYF	TGTGCCACCAGCAGAGAAAGCAGGGGGCAAGAGACCCAGTACTTC
NA	TRBV5-1	16	TRBD1	TRBJ2-7	CASSLESGTGLYEQYF	TGCGCCAGCAGCTTGGAGTCCGGGACAGGGCTCTACGAGCAGTACTTC
NA	TRBV15	14	NA	TRBJ1-6	CATSRGGSSNGLHF	TGTGCCACCAGCAGAGGTGGGAGTTCAAATGGCCTCCACTTT
NA	TRBV27	15	NA	TRBJ1-6	CASSLTGPRGSPLHF	TGTGCCAGCAGTTTGACAGGTCCTAGGGGTTCACCCCTCCACTTT
NA	TRBV6-5	15	TRBD1	TRBJ2-2	CASTPRQGNTGELFF	TGTGCCAGCACCCCTCGACAGGGGAACACCGGGGAGCTGTTTTTT
NA	TRBV12-3/TRBV12-4	12	NA	TRBJ2-1	CASSSQGEEQFF	TGTGCCAGCAGTTCCCAGGGTGAGGAGCAGTTCTTC
once	TRBV5-1	15	NA	TRBJ1-2	CASSPAPGTNYGYTF	TGCGCCAGCAGCCCTGCCCCGGGAACAAACTATGGCTACACCTTC
NA	TRBV6-1	13	TRBD1	TRBJ2-7	CASSSYRGYEQYF	TGTGCCAGCAGTTCCTACAGGGGGTACGAGCAGTACTTC
NA	TRBV10-1	14	TRBD1	TRBJ1-4	CASKGTGPNEKLFF	TGCGCCAGCAAAGGGACAGGGCCTAATGAAAAACTGTTTTTT
once	TRBV9	14	NA	TRBJ1-1	CASSGQGFGTEAFF	TGTGCCAGCAGCGGCCAGGGGTTTGGCACTGAAGCTTTCTTT
NA	TRBV5-8	17	TRBD1	TRBJ1-5	CASSRGQRLNSNQPQHF	TGTGCCAGCAGCCGGGGACAGCGGCTTAATAGCAATCAGCCCCAGCATTTT
NA	TRBV29-1	13	NA	TRBJ2-1	CSVGPEVYSEQFF	TGCAGCGTTGGCCCGGAGGTCTACAGTGAGCAGTTCTTC
many	TRBV19	13	NA	TRBJ1-2	CASSTLLPYGYTF	TGTGCCAGTAGTACCCTCCTCCCTTATGGCTACACCTTC
NA	TRBV6-2/TRBV6-3	18	TRBD1	TRBJ2-1	CASSYSSKTGPTYNEQFF	TGTGCCAGCAGTTACTCGAGTAAGACAGGGCCTACCTACAATGAGCAGTTCTTC
NA	TRBV10-3	15	TRBD1	TRBJ1-3	CAISDMQGGGNTIYF	TGTGCCATCAGTGATATGCAGGGGGGCGGAAACACCATATATTTT
few	TRBV4-1	15	NA	TRBJ2-2	CASSQSQGNTGELFF	TGCGCCAGCAGCCAAAGTCAGGGGAACACCGGGGAGCTGTTTTTT
NA	TRBV10-3	16	NA	TRBJ2-1	CAIRPRQASSYNEQFF	TGTGCCATCAGACCGAGACAGGCGAGCTCCTACAATGAGCAGTTCTTC
few	TRBV19	16	NA	TRBJ1-3	CASSIQGRNSGNTIYF	TGTGCCAGTAGTATACAGGGTCGAAACTCTGGAAACACCATATATTTT
NA	TRBV24-1	15	NA	TRBJ1-5	CATSEAGYSNQPQHF	TGTGCCACCAGTGAAGCAGGATATAGCAATCAGCCCCAGCATTTT
NA	TRBV6-1	15	NA	TRBJ1-1	CASSETQGYDTEAFF	TGTGCCAGCAGTGAAACGCAGGGCTATGACACTGAAGCTTTCTTT
NA	TRBV27	17	NA	TRBJ2-2	CASSLLSARANTGELFF	TGTGCCAGCAGTTTATTATCGGCCAGGGCCAACACCGGGGAGCTGTTTTTT
once	TRBV4-1	15	NA	TRBJ2-7	CASSQGEDGDSKQYF	TGCGCCAGCAGCCAAGGAGAGGATGGGGACTCAAAGCAGTACTTC
NA	TRBV5-4	15	NA	TRBJ1-1	CASSGSLTHRTEAFF	TGTGCCAGCAGCGGAAGTCTGACACACAGGACTGAAGCTTTCTTT
NA	TRBV30	15	TRBD1	TRBJ1-4	CAWSFFRGPGEKLFF	TGTGCCTGGAGTTTCTTCAGGGGGCCGGGTGAAAAACTGTTTTTT
few	TRBV7-9	13	NA	TRBJ1-6	CASSLSLSSPLHF	TGTGCCAGCAGCTTAAGCTTGTCCTCACCCCTCCACTTT
NA	TRBV18	15	NA	TRBJ1-5	CASSSRGDSNQPQHF	TGTGCCAGCTCATCACGGGGGGATAGCAATCAGCCCCAGCATTTT
NA	TRBV6-1	15	TRBD1	TRBJ1-2	CASSEMRTGLYGYTF	TGTGCCAGCAGTGAAATGAGGACAGGGCTCTATGGCTACACCTTC
NA	TRBV18	14	NA	TRBJ1-1	CASSRAGGNTEAFF	TGTGCCAGCTCACGTGCAGGAGGTAACACTGAAGCTTTCTTT
NA	TRBV29-1	12	NA	TRBJ2-1	CSVVTGLNEQFF	TGCAGCGTCGTGACAGGCCTAAATGAGCAGTTCTTC
NA	TRBV19	14	NA	TRBJ1-1	CASSYRAIQGEAFF	TGTGCCAGTAGTTACAGGGCTATTCAGGGTGAAGCTTTCTTT
NA	TRBV6-5	13	NA	TRBJ1-1	CASSKNMNTEAFF	TGTGCCAGCAGTAAAAACATGAACACTGAAGCTTTCTTT
NA	TRBV7-9	16	TRBD2	TRBJ2-3	CASSRTSGGLTDTQYF	TGTGCCAGCAGCAGGACTAGCGGGGGGCTCACAGATACGCAGTATTTT
NA	TRBV21-1	10	NA	TRBJ1-1	CASSRDTGSF	TGTGCCAGCAGCAGGGACACAGGGTCCTTT
NA	TRBV11-2	17	TRBD1	TRBJ2-7	CASSYSRQGRGSYEQYF	TGTGCCAGCAGCTACAGCAGACAGGGTCGGGGTTCCTACGAGCAGTACTTC
NA	TRBV28	16	NA	TRBJ2-2	CASRVFGTRNTGELFF	TGTGCCAGCAGGGTTTTCGGGACAAGGAACACCGGGGAGCTGTTTTTT
NA	TRBV19	15	NA	TRBJ1-3	CASSIWSSSGNTIYF	TGTGCCAGTAGTATCTGGAGTAGCTCTGGAAACACCATATATTTT